Below are 10 T cell receptor beta chains sequenced from a single sample in a study of shared clonotypes between healthy human individuals. Profiling relied on immunoSEQ multiplex PCR, and the TCRdb table lists in-frame clones only, not all of them. Among 90,000 to 120,000 clones listed, under 70% were seen once. Sequencing input: memory CD8+ T cells sorted from blood. Subset specified: CD45RO+ cells pooled with CCR7-negative TemRA cells. These TCRs come from a woman aged 25 to 39 in good health.

This chain connects TRBV4-1 to TRBJ2-2; TRBD2 might be the D (6 bases). The CDR3 loop spans 16 amino acids. Trimming shortened V by 4 bases and J by 0 bases, and 12 bases separated the two germline ends. Germline V lookup: CDR1 MGHRA, CDR2 YSYEKL. CDR3 nucleotides: TGCGCCAGCAGCCCGCGGGGCTCGGCGAACACCGGGGAGCTGTTTTTT. It is translated as CASSPRGSANTGELFF.

The chain employs TRBV7-9 and TRBJ2-4; no reliable D call. The CDR3 covers 16 residues. V lost 6 bases, J lost 1 base, and 16 bases lay in between. Germline CDR1 reads SEHNR; CDR2 reads FQNEAQ (reference sequence). The CDR3 is CASSSGSPVAKNIQYF. In DNA, the CDR3 is TGTGCCAGCAGTTCCGGTTCGCCGGTGGCCAAAAACATTCAGTACTTC.

The J gene is TRBJ1-1, the V gene TRBV20-1, with D unclear. The V gene's germline CDR1 is DFQATT and CDR2 SNEGSKA (reference sequence). CDR3 size: 10 residues. The V gene lost 3 bases and the J gene lost 11 bases, with 10 bases spanning the gap. The CDR3 reads CSASTRPAFF. The DNA for the CDR3 is TGCAGTGCTAGCACTCGGCCCGCTTTCTTT.

This clone was picked up one time. V gene TRBV6-5 combines with J gene TRBJ2-7; 7 bases fit TRBD1. The ends lost 0 bases at V and 5 bases at J; junction bases unmatched: 4. Per germline, CDR1 MNHEY and CDR2 SVGAGI. This CDR3 has 14 amino acids. CDR3 residues: CASSYSQGSHEQYF. CDR3 in DNA: TGTGCCAGCAGTTACTCACAGGGGAGCCACGAGCAGTACTTC.

The gene calls are TRBV4-2 and TRBJ2-7; D gene ambiguous. The CDR3 is made up of 15 amino acids. CDR1 and CDR2 (germline): LGHNA, YNFKEQ. Trimming removed 0 bases at V and 0 bases at J, with 9 bases between. CDR3 bases: TGTGCCAGCAGCCAAGAAGTTTACTCCTCCTACGAGCAGTACTTC. Protein sequence: CASSQEVYSSYEQYF.

The genes are TRBV25-1 and TRBJ2-2; 8 bases map to TRBD1. CDR1 is MGHDK and CDR2 is SYGVNS in the germline V gene. The CDR3 contains 18 residues. V shed 4 bases, J shed 0 bases, and the junction held 10 bases outside the gene matches. CDR3: CASSAGQGGMANTGELFF. The CDR3 nucleotides read TGTGCCAGCAGTGCAGGACAGGGTGGAATGGCGAACACCGGGGAGCTGTTTTTT.

The chain recombines TRBV10-2 with TRBJ2-2; tentative D call: TRBD1 (7 bases). Germline assignment: CDR1 WSHSY and CDR2 SAAADI. Trimming left V 10 bases short and J 1 base short, with 10 bases between. CDR3 length equals 13 residues. CDR3 sequence reads: CATQGGNTGELFF. The CDR3 bases are TGCGCCACCCAGGGGGGGAACACCGGGGAGCTGTTTTTT.

This chain connects TRBV28 to TRBJ1-5; maybe TRBD1 (5 bases). Germline assignment: CDR1 MDHEN and CDR2 SYDVKM. V lost 2 bases to trimming and J lost 0 bases, with 20 bases between them. The CDR3 totals 19 residues. CDR3 nucleotide sequence: TGTGCCAGCAGTTTACACCTGTACAAACCAGACAGTAGCAATCAGCCCCAGCATTTT. Residues: CASSLHLYKPDSSNQPQHF.

The genes are TRBV29-1 and TRBJ2-1; tentatively, D is TRBD1 (5 bases). CDR3 size: 11 residues. Germline CDR1 SQVTM, CDR2 ANQGSEA. V lost 4 bases and J lost 8, with 9 bases in between. In DNA form, the CDR3 reads TGCAGCGTTGTAGAAGGGGATGAGCAGTTCTTC. It translates to CSVVEGDEQFF.

This clone was recorded only once. This sequence joins TRBV27 and TRBJ2-7; TRBD2 aligns across 7 bases. The CDR3 runs 15 residues. The J segment lost 3 bases and the V segment lost 1 base, leaving 6 bases of the junction unmatched. In germline, CDR1 is MNHEY, CDR2 SMNVEV (reference sequence). The CDR3 DNA sequence: TGTGCCAGCAGTTTATTACGGGAGGCTTACTACGAGCAGTACTTC. This translates into CASSLLREAYYEQYF.